The present T cell receptor beta chain was sequenced within a study of shared clonotypes between healthy human individuals. Study information: CD4 naive and memory got three plates each, CD8 naive two, CD8 memory one. Study findings and constraints: What rarefaction showed was incomplete sorted-subset sequencing despite large depth.

As for this clone: Antigen: not known.

Original processing methods: From ImmunoSEQ came sequences covering only the junction and carrying no quality scores, so filtering differed. The assay was immunoSEQ multiplex PCR, and TCRdb's table has in-frame clones only and misses some. V, J and clone size were drawn from that table, and D and trimming were deduced from the DNA. Of over a million clones listed, around 95% were seen once; the top ten hold 0.95% to 1.5%. CDR1 is MNHNY and CDR2 is SVGAGI in the germline V gene (reference sequence). The CDR3 spans 14 residues. Trimming pared 0 bases from V and 4 bases from J, leaving 10 bases between.

The chain uses TRBV6-6 and TRBJ2-7; D ambiguous. The TCR sequence derives from a man aged 25 to 40 in good health. The sequenced sample was naive CD4+ T cells sorted from blood. The subset was: CD45RA+ positively selected. The CDR3 nucleotides read TGTGCCAGCAGTTACTCCGCCTTTGGTTACGAGCAGTACTTC. Its translation: CASSYSAFGYEQYF.